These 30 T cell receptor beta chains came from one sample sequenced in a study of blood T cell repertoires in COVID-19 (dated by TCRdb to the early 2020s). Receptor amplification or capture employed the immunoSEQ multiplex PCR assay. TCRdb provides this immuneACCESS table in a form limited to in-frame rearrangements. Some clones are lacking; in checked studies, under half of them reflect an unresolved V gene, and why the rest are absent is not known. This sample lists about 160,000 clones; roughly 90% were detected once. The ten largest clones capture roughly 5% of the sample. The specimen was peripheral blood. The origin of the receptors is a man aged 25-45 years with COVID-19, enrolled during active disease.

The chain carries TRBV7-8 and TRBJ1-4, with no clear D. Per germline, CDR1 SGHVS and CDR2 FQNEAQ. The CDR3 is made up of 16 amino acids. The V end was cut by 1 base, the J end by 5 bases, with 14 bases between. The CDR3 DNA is TGTGCCAGCAGCTTAGAGCCACTCGAACTGAATGAAAAACTGTTTTTT. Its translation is CASSLEPLELNEKLFF.

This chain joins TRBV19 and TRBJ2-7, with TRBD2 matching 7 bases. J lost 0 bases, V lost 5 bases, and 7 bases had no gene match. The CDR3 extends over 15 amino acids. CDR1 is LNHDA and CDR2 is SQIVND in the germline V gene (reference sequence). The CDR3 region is CASSGLGLSSYEQYF. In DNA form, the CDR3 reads TGTGCCAGTAGTGGACTAGGGTTGAGCTCCTACGAGCAGTACTTC.

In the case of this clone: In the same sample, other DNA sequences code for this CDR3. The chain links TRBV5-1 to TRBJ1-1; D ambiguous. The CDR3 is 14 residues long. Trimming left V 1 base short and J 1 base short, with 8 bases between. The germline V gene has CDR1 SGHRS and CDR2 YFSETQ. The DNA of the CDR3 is TGCGCCAGCAGCTTGCAGGCGTCGAACACTGAAGCTTTCTTT. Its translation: CASSLQASNTEAFF.

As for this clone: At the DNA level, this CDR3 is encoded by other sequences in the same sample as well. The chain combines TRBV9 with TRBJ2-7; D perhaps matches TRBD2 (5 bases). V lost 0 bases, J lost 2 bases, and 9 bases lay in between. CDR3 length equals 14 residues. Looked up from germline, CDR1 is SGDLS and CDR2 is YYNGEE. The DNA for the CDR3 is TGTGCCAGCAGCGTAGGGGCGGGTCCCTACGAGCAGTACTTC. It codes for CASSVGAGPYEQYF.

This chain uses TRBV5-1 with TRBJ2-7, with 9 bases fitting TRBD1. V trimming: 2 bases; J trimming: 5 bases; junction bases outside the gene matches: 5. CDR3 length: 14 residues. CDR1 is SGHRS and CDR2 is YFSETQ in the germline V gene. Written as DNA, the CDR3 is TGCGCCAGCAGCTTAGGAGACAGGGGGAACGAGCAGTACTTC. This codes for CASSLGDRGNEQYF.

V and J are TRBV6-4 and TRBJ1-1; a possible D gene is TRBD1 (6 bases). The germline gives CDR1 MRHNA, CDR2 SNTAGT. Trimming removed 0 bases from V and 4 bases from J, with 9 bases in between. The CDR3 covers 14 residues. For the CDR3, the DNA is TGTGCCAGCAGTGACTCAGGGGGGGCCACTGAAGCTTTCTTT. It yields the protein CASSDSGGATEAFF.

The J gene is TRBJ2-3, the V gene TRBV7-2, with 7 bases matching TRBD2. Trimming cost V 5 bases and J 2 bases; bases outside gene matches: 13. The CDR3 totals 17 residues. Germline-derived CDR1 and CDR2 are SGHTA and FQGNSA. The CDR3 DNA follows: TGTGCCAGCAGCAACCTACTGCAGAGCGGGGTCACAGATACGCAGTATTTT. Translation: CASSNLLQSGVTDTQYF.

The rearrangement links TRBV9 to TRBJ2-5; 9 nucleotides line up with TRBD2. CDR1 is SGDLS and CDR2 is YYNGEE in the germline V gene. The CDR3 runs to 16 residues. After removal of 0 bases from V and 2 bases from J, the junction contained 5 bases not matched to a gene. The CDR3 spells CASSVGSGGPQETQYF. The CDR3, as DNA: TGTGCCAGCAGCGTAGGGAGCGGGGGGCCACAAGAGACCCAGTACTTC.

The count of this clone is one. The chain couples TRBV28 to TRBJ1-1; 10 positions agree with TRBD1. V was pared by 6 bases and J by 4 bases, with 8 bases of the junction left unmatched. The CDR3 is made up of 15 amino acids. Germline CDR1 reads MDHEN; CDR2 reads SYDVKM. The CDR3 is CASSHQGTGATEAFF. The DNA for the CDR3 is TGTGCCAGCAGCCATCAGGGGACAGGGGCCACTGAAGCTTTCTTT.

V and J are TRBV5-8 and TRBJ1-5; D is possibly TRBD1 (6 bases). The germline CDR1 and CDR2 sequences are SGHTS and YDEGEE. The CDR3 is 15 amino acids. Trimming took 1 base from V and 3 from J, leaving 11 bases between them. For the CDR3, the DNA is TGTGCCAGCAGCTTGACAGGGTACCCCAATCAGCCCCAGCATTTT. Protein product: CASSLTGYPNQPQHF.

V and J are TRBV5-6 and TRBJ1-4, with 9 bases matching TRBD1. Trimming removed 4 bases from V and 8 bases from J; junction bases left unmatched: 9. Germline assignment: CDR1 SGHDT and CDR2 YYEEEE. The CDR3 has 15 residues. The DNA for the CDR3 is TGTGCCAGCAGCCGTTCACAGGGGGCGAACGAAAAACTGTTTTTT. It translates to CASSRSQGANEKLFF. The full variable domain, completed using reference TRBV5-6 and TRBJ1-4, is DAGVTQSPTHLIKTRGQQVTLRCSPKSGHDTVSWYQQALGQGPQFIFQYYEEEERQRGNFPDRFSGHQFPNYSSELNVNALLLGDSALYLCASSRSQGANEKLFFGSGTQLSVL.

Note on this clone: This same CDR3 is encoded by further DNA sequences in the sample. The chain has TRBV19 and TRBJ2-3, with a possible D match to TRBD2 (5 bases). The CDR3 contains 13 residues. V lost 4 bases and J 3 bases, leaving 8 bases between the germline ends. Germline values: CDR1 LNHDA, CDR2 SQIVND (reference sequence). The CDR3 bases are TGTGCCAGTAGTACCCGAGGGACAGATACGCAGTATTTT. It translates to CASSTRGTDTQYF.

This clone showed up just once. CDR3 coding DNA: TGTGCCAGCAGTTTATCGAGCGGTAACTCCTACGAGCAGTACTTC. Translated: CASSLSSGNSYEQYF. This sequence joins TRBV28 and TRBJ2-7, with a tentative D call TRBD2 (5 bases). The ends were cut back, 1 base at V and 0 bases at J, with 10 bases in the middle. There are 15 residues in the CDR3. The germline CDR1 and CDR2 sequences are MDHEN and SYDVKM.

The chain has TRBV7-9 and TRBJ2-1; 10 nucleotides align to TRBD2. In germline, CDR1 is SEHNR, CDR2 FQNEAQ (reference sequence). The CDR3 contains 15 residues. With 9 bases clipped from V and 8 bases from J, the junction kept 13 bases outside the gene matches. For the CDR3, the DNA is TGTGCCAGTACAAAAGCGGGAGGGCCCCGGGATGAGCAGTTCTTC. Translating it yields CASTKAGGPRDEQFF. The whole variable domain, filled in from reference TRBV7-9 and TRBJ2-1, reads DTGVSQNPRHKITKRGQNVTFRCDPISEHNRLYWYRQTLGQGPEFLTYFQNEAQLEKSRLLSDRFSAERPKGSFSTLEIQRTEQGDSAMYLCASTKAGGPRDEQFFGPGTRLTVL.

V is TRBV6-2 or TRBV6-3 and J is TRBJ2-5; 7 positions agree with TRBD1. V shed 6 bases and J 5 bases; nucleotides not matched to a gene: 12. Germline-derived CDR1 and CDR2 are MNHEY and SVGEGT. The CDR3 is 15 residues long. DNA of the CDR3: TGTGCCAGCAGCAAGCAGGGGGAGATTAGGGAGACCCAGTACTTC. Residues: CASSKQGEIRETQYF.

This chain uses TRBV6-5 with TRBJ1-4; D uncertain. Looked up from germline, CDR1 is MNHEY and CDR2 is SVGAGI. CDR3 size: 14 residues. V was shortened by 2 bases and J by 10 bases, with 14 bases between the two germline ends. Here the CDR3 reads CASSYVQDFGKLFF. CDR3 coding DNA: TGTGCCAGCAGTTACGTGCAGGATTTCGGAAAACTGTTTTTT.

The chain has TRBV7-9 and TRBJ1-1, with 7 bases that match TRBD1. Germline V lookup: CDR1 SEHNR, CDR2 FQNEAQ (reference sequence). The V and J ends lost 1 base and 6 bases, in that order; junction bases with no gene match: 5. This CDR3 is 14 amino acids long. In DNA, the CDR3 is TGTGCCAGCAGCTTAGTCTTAGGGGGCTCTGAAGCTTTCTTT. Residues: CASSLVLGGSEAFF.

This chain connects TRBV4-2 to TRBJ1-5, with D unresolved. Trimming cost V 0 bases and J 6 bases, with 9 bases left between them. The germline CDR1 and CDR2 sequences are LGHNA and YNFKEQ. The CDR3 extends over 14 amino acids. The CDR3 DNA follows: TGTGCCAGCAGCCAAGAACGGGGAGTTCAGCCCCAGCATTTT. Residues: CASSQERGVQPQHF.

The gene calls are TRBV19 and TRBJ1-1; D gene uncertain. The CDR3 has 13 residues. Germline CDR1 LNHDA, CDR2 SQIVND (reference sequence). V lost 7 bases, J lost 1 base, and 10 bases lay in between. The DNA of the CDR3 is TGTGCCAGTAACCCGACAAGGAACACTGAAGCTTTCTTT. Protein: CASNPTRNTEAFF.

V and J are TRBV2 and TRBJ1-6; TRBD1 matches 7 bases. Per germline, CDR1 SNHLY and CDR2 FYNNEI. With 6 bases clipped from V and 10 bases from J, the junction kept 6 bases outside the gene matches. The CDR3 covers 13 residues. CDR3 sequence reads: CASSAGGRSPLHF. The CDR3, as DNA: TGTGCCAGCAGCGCAGGGGGAAGGTCACCCCTCCACTTT. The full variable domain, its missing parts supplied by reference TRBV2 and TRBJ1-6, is EPEVTQTPSHQVTQMGQEVILRCVPISNHLYFYWYRQILGQKVEFLVSFYNNEISEKSEIFDDQFSVERPDGSNFTLKIRSTKLEDSAMYFCASSAGGRSPLHFGNGTRLTVT.

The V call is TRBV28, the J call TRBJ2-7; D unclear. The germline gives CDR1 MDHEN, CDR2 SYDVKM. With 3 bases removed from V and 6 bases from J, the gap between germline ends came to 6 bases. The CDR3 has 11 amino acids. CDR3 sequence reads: CASSFPGEQYF. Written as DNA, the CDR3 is TGTGCCAGCAGTTTTCCGGGCGAGCAGTACTTC.

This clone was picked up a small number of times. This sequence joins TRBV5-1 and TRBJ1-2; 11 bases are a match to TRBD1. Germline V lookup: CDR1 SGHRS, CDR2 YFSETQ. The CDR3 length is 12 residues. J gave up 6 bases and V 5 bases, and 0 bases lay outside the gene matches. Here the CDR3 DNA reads TGCGCCAGCAGGGGACAGGGGGATGGCTACACCTTC. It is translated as CASRGQGDGYTF.

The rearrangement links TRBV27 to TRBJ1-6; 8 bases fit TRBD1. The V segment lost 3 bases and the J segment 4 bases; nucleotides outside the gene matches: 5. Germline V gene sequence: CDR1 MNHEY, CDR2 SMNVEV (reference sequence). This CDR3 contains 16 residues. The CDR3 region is CASSFDRGVYNSPLHF. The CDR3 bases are TGTGCCAGCAGTTTCGACAGGGGTGTTTATAATTCACCCCTCCACTTT.

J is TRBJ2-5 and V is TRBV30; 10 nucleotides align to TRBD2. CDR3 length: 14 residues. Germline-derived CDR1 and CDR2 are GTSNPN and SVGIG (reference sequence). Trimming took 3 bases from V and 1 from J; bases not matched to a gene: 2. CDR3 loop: CAWRTSGAQETQYF. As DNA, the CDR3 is TGTGCCTGGAGAACTAGCGGGGCCCAAGAGACCCAGTACTTC.

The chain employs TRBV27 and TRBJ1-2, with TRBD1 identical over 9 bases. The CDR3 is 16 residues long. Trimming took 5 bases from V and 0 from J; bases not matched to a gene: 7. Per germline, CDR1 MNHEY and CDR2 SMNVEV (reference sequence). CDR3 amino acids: CASSPLGQGSNYGYTF. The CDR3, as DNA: TGTGCCAGCAGTCCGCTGGGACAGGGCTCTAACTATGGCTACACCTTC.

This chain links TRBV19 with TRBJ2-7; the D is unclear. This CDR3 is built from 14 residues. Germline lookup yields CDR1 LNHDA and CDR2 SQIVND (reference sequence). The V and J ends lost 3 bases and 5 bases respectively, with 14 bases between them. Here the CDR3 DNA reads TGTGCCAGTAGTATTCAACACTACACTGACGAGCAGTACTTC. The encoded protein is CASSIQHYTDEQYF.

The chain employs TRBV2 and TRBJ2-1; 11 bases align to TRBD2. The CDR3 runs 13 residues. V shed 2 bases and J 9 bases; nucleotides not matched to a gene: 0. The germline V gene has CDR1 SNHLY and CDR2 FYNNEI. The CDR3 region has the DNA TGTGCCAGCAGTGAACTAGCGGGGGGTGAGCAGTTCTTC. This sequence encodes CASSELAGGEQFF.

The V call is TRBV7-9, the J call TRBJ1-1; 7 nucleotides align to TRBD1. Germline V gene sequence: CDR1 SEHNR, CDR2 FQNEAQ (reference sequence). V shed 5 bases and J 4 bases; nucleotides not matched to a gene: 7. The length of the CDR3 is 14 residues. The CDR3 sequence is CASSRQGIITEAFF. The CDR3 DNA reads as TGTGCCAGCAGCCGACAGGGCATAATCACTGAAGCTTTCTTT.

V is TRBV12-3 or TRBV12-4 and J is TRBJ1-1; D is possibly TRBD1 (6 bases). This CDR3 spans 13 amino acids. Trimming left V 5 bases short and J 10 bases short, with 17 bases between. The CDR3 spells CASSLAHRVAAFF. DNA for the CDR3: TGTGCCAGCAGTCTCGCCCACAGGGTAGCAGCTTTCTTT.

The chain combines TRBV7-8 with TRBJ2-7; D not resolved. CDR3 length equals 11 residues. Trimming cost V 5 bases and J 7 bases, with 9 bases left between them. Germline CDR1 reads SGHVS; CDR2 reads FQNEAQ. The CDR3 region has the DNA TGTGCCAGCAGCCCTACGAAGGAGCAGTACTTC. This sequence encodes CASSPTKEQYF. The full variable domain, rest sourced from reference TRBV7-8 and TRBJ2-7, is GAGVSQSPRYKVAKRGQDVALRCDPISGHVSLFWYQQALGQGPEFLTYFQNEAQLDKSGLPSDRFFAERPEGSVSTLKIQRTQQEDSAVYLCASSPTKEQYFGPGTRLTVT.